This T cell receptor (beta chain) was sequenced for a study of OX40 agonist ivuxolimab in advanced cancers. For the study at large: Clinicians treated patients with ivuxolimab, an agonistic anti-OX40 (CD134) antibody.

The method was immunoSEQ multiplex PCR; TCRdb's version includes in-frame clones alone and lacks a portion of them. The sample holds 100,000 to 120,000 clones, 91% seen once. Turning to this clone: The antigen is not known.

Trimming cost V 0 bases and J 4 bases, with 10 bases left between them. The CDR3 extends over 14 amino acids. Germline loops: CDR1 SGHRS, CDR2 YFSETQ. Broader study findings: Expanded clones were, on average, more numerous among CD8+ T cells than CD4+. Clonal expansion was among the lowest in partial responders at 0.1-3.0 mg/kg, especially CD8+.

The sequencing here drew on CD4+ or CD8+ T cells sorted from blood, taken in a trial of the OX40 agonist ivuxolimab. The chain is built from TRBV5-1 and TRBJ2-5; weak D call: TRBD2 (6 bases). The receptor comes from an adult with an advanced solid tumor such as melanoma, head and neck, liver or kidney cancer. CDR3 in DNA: TGCGCCAGCAGCTTGGTGGTAGCGGCAGAGACCCAGTACTTC. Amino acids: CASSLVVAAETQYF.